The rows below give T cell receptor beta chains drawn from one sample of a study of T-cell memory formation after mild COVID-19. TCRdb called the 5' RACE reads again in MiXCR, with one record for every CDR3 protein. The data hold 400,000 or so distinct CDR3 sequences, with over 15% observed a single time. Sequencing input: PBMCs or a T cell subset sorted from them (not recorded which). These receptors were collected from an adult woman who had mild COVID-19 (a few samples of this study predate the infection). Cell type and time point are not known. Each CDR3 is given with its conserved first and last residue. Each record gives: J gene, clone size, CDR3 length, D gene, V gene, CDR3 DNA, CDR3 protein. The D gene is left open where the match is weak. For some rows the clone size is stated as once, few or many, or as a class when expanded; others skip it.

TRBJ2-5	.	14	.	TRBV9	TGTGCCAGCAGCGTAGCGTATGGCCAAGAGACCCAGTACTTC	CASSVAYGQETQYF
TRBJ2-7	.	14	.	TRBV5-1	TGCGCCAGCAGCTTGAAGGGAGTAATTTACGAGCAGTACTTC	CASSLKGVIYEQYF
TRBJ1-4	.	14	.	TRBV12-3/TRBV12-4	TGTGCCAGCAGTTTAGAGAGGGAGGATGAAAAACTGTTTTTT	CASSLEREDEKLFF
TRBJ1-1	few	15	.	TRBV6-2/TRBV6-3	TGTGCCAGCAGTTACTCGGGCATAATGAACACTGAAGCTTTCTTT	CASSYSGIMNTEAFF
TRBJ2-2	few	13	TRBD2	TRBV20-1	TGTGGTAGCGGGGGGAAGGCTGGCGGGGAGCTGTTTTTT	CGSGGKAGGELFF
TRBJ2-3	.	15	TRBD1	TRBV24-1	TGTGCCACCAGTGCTGCGGACAGGACGGCAGATACGCAGTATTTT	CATSAADRTADTQYF
TRBJ1-5	many	14	.	TRBV12-3/TRBV12-4	TGTGCCAGTGACCGACAGGTTGGTCGACAGCCCCAGCATTTT	CASDRQVGRQPQHF
TRBJ2-2	many	16	TRBD2	TRBV12-3/TRBV12-4	TGTGCCAGCAGCCGGACCCGCGGGACTAACTCCGGGGAGCTGTTTTTT	CASSRTRGTNSGELFF
TRBJ2-3	.	18	TRBD2	TRBV24-1	TGTGCCACCAGTGATCCCGGGACTAGCGGGAGGAAGAGAGATACGCAGTATTTT	CATSDPGTSGRKRDTQYF
TRBJ2-2	many	14	.	TRBV6-2/TRBV6-3	TGTGCCACGGGGTTGGGGGCGAACACCGGGGAGCTGTTTTTT	CATGLGANTGELFF
TRBJ1-2	.	16	.	TRBV5-6	TGTGCCAGCAGCTCCCTGGGGACCCTCACCGACTATGGCTACACCTTC	CASSSLGTLTDYGYTF
TRBJ2-3	.	14	.	TRBV24-1	TGTGCCACCAGTGATCGGTCTGTCACAGATACGCAGTATTTT	CATSDRSVTDTQYF
TRBJ2-1	few	15	TRBD2	TRBV6-5	TGTGCCAGCAGTTACTCTACTATGCGGGGGGGCCAGCAGTTCTTC	CASSYSTMRGGQQFF
TRBJ2-2	.	14	.	TRBV15	TGTGCCACCAGCAGGGGACTGCCCACCGGGGAGCTGTTTTTT	CATSRGLPTGELFF
TRBJ1-5	few	13	.	TRBV12-3/TRBV12-4	TGTGCCAGCAGTTTGCAGAGCAATCAGCCCCAGCATTTT	CASSLQSNQPQHF
TRBJ1-2	.	15	.	TRBV24-1	TGTGCCACCAGTGGAGGGGACCCACCTAACTACGGCTACACCTTC	CATSGGDPPNYGYTF
TRBJ2-7	.	15	TRBD2	TRBV5-1	TGCGCCAGCAGCTCTAAAGCGGGAGCCCTCTACGAGCAGTACTTC	CASSSKAGALYEQYF
TRBJ1-2	.	15	TRBD1	TRBV12-3/TRBV12-4	TGTGCCAGCAGTATTAGACAGGGGGGCGACTATGGCTACACCTTC	CASSIRQGGDYGYTF
TRBJ1-1	.	13	.	TRBV5-1	TGCGCCAGCAGCTTTGACGGAGACACTGAAGCTTTCTTT	CASSFDGDTEAFF
TRBJ2-6	.	16	.	TRBV12-3/TRBV12-4	TGTGCCAGCAGTCCCCCTGTCCACCCTGGGGCCAACGTCCTGACTTTC	CASSPPVHPGANVLTF
TRBJ1-3	few	15	.	TRBV18	TGTGCCAGCTCACCAATACTGCAGGGTGGAAACACCATATATTTT	CASSPILQGGNTIYF
TRBJ2-5	few	14	.	TRBV9	TGTGCCAGCAGCGTAGGATCAGGGAGTGAGACCCAGTACTTC	CASSVGSGSETQYF
TRBJ2-7	.	17	.	TRBV7-8	TGTGCCAGCAGCTTAGGGCGAGCGGGTGAGAGCTCCTACGAGCAGTACTTC	CASSLGRAGESSYEQYF
TRBJ2-3	few	14	TRBD1	TRBV7-8	TGTGCCAGCAGCCCCGACAGGGGTCACGATACGCAGTATTTT	CASSPDRGHDTQYF
TRBJ2-3	.	18	.	TRBV28	TGTGCCAGCAGTTTTTGGGCAGGGACGAGCCCTTCGCCAGATACGCAGTATTTT	CASSFWAGTSPSPDTQYF
TRBJ2-7	few	15	TRBD1	TRBV9	TGTGCCAGCAGCTTAACCGGGACAGGGGCCTACGAGCAGTACTTC	CASSLTGTGAYEQYF
TRBJ2-3	.	12	.	TRBV6-5	TGTGCCAGCAGCCCGACAGGCCATACGCAGTATTTT	CASSPTGHTQYF
TRBJ2-5	.	16	TRBD2	TRBV27	TGTGCCAGCAGTTTTCTAGCGGGCGTCCCCTTGGAGACCCAGTACTTC	CASSFLAGVPLETQYF
TRBJ2-6	.	19	TRBD2	TRBV3-1	TGTGCCAGCAGCCAAGACGCGGCGGGAGGTGGCACTGGGGCCAACGTCCTGACTTTC	CASSQDAAGGGTGANVLTF
TRBJ2-7	.	15	TRBD1	TRBV20-1	TGCAGTGCTACAGGGGGCGCGGGGTTATCCTACGAGCAGTACTTC	CSATGGAGLSYEQYF
TRBJ2-3	few	14	.	TRBV24-1	TGTGCCACCAGTGATCCGAAGGGTACCTTTACGCAGTATTTT	CATSDPKGTFTQYF
TRBJ2-6	few	15	.	TRBV7-9	TGTGCCAGCAGCTTAGCTGAGCGGGGGGCCAACGTCCTGACTTTC	CASSLAERGANVLTF
TRBJ1-5	many	13	.	TRBV11-2	TGTGCCAGCAGCCCCAATCTCCAGGACTCCCAGCATTTT	CASSPNLQDSQHF
TRBJ2-3	many	15	.	TRBV7-9	TGTGCCAGCAGCTTAAGTACGCTGGATCACCTTGGGCAGTATTTT	CASSLSTLDHLGQYF
TRBJ2-5	.	15	.	TRBV5-1	TGCGCCAGCAGCTTGGCCGCTATCCAGGGAGAGACCCAGTACTTC	CASSLAAIQGETQYF
TRBJ2-7	once	15	.	TRBV12-3/TRBV12-4	TGTGCCAGCAGTTTATCCTACGGGCTATCCTACGAGCAGTACTTC	CASSLSYGLSYEQYF
TRBJ1-2	.	14	.	TRBV20-1	TGCAGTGCTAGGACAGCCTCACCTAACTATGGCTACACCTTC	CSARTASPNYGYTF
TRBJ1-1	.	16	.	TRBV7-6	TGTGCCAGCAGCTCAACAGGACCCCGGACCGACACTGAAGCTTTCTTT	CASSSTGPRTDTEAFF
TRBJ1-2	.	15	.	TRBV7-9	TGTGCCAGCAGCTTGACAGCGGGCTCCACTATGGGCTACACCTTC	CASSLTAGSTMGYTF
TRBJ2-7	.	15	TRBD1	TRBV7-3	TGTGCCAGCAGCTTAATGGGACAGGGACTTGGGGAGCAGTACTTC	CASSLMGQGLGEQYF
TRBJ2-1	few	15	TRBD2	TRBV14	TGTGCCAGCAGAACTAGCGCGAGCTCCTACAATGAGCAGTTCTTC	CASRTSASSYNEQFF
TRBJ2-4	.	14	TRBD1	TRBV5-1	TGCGCCAGCAGCCCCAGGGACAGGGCAAACATTCAGTACTTC	CASSPRDRANIQYF
TRBJ2-7	few	13	TRBD1	TRBV12-3/TRBV12-4	TGTGCCAGCAGAGTAACAGGGGCCAACGAGCAGTACTTC	CASRVTGANEQYF
TRBJ1-5	few	14	.	TRBV29-1	TGCAGCGTTGGGCAGACAAATAGCAATCAGCCCCAGCATTTT	CSVGQTNSNQPQHF
TRBJ2-5	.	16	TRBD1	TRBV20-1	TGCAGTGCTAGAGGCCGGGACAGGGGGTTATTGAAGACCCAGTACTTC	CSARGRDRGLLKTQYF